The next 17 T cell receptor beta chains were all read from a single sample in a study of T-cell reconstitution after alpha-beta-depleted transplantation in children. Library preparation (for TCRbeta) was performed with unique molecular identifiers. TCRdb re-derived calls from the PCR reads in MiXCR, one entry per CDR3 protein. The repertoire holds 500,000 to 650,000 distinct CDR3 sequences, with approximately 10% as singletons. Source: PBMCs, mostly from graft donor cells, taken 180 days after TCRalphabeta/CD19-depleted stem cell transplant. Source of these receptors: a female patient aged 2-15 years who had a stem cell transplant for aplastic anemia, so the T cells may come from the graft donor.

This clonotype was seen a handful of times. Here the CDR3 reads CASSAEAWRTDEQFF. The CDR3, as DNA: TGTGCCAGCAGCGCGGAGGCGTGGAGGACGGATGAGCAGTTCTTC. The V call is TRBV9, the J call TRBJ2-1, with a weak D call TRBD2 (5 bases). Germline V gene sequence: CDR1 SGDLS, CDR2 YYNGEE. Trimming took 3 bases from V and 8 from J, leaving 18 bases between them. The CDR3 consists of 15 residues. The complete variable domain, with remaining parts taken from reference TRBV9 and TRBJ2-1, reads DSGVTQTPKHLITATGQRVTLRCSPRSGDLSVYWYQQSLDQGLQFLIQYYNGEERAKGNILERFSAQQFPDLHSELNLSSLELGDSALYFCASSAEAWRTDEQFFGPGTRLTVL.

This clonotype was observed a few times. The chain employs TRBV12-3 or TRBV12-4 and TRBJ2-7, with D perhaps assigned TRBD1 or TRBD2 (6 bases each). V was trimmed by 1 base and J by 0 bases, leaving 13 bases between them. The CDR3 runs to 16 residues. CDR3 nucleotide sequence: TGTGCCAGCAGTTTAGAGCTCGGGGGCCTCTCCTACGAGCAGTACTTC. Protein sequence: CASSLELGGLSYEQYF.

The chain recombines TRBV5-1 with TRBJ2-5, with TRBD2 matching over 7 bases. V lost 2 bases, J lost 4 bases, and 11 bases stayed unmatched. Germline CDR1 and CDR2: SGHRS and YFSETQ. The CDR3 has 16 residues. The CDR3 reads CASSLLASRSGETQYF. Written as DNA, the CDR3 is TGCGCCAGCAGCTTACTAGCGTCCCGCTCAGGAGAGACCCAGTACTTC. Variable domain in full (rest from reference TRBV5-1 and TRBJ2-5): KAGVTQTPRYLIKTRGQQVTLSCSPISGHRSVSWYQQTPGQGLQFLFEYFSETQRNKGNFPGRFSGRQFSNSRSEMNVSTLELGDSALYLCASSLLASRSGETQYFGPGTRLLVL.

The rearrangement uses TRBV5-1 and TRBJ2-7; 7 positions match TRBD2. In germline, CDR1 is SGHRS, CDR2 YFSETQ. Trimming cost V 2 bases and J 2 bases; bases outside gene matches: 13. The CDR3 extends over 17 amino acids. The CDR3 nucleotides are TGCGCCAGCAGCTTTTTGGGTCTGCAGCGGGATACCTACGAGCAGTACTTC. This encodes CASSFLGLQRDTYEQYF.

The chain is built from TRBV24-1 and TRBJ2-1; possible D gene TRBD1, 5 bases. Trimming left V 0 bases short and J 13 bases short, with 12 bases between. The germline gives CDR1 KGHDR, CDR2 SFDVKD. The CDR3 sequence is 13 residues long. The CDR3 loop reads CATSDLQGVYQFF. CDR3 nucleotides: TGTGCCACCAGTGATTTGCAAGGGGTTTATCAGTTCTTC.

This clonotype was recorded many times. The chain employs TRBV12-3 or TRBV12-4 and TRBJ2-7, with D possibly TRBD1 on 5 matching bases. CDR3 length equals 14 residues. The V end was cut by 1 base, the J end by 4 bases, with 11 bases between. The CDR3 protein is CASSLEGQGYEQYF. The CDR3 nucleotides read TGTGCCAGCAGTTTAGAGGGGCAGGGTTACGAGCAGTACTTC.

CDR3 residues: CAIQKTSGIYEQFF. CDR3 nucleotide sequence: TGTGCCATCCAGAAGACTAGCGGGATCTATGAGCAGTTCTTC. This chain links TRBV10-3 with TRBJ2-1; 11 bases are shared with TRBD2. CDR3 length equals 14 residues. Germline V gene data show CDR1 as ENHRY and CDR2 as SYGVKD. V shed 8 bases and J 8 bases; nucleotides not matched to a gene: 8.

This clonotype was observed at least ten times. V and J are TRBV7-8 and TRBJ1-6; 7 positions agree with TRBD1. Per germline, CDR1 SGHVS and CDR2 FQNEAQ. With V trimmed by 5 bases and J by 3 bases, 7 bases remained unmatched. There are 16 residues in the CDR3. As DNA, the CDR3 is TGTGCCAGCAGCCCCGACAGGGCGCTCTATAATTCACCCCTCCACTTT. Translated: CASSPDRALYNSPLHF.

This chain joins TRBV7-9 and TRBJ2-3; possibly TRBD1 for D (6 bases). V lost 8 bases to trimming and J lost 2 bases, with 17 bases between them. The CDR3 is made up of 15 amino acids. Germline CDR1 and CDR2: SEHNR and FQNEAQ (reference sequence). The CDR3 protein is CASSLVGALTDTQYF. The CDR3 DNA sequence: TGTGCCAGCTCCTTGGTGGGGGCCCTCACAGATACGCAGTATTTT.

The CDR3 here is CASSMEVWGSWTSGRASGKNIQYF. The DNA of the CDR3 is TGTGCCAGCAGTATGGAAGTTTGGGGCTCTTGGACTAGCGGGAGGGCCTCGGGCAAAAACATTCAGTACTTC. The V and J genes are TRBV6-4 and TRBJ2-4; 15 nucleotides agree with TRBD2. The junction had 26 bases not matched to a gene; V was cut back by 5 bases and J by 3 bases. Germline CDR1 and CDR2: MRHNA and SNTAGT. The CDR3 length is 24 residues.

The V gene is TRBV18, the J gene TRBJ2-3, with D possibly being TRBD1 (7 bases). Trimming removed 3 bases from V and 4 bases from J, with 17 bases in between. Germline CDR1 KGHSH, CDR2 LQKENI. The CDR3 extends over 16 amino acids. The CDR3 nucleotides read TGTGCCAGCTCACCGCCGGACAGGAGGGGATCAGATACGCAGTATTTT. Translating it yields CASSPPDRRGSDTQYF.

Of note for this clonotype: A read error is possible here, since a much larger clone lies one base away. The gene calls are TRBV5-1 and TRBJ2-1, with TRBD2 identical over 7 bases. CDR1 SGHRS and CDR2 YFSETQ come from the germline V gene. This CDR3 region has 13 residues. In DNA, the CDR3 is TGCGCCGGCAGCTTACGGGGGGAGAATGAGCAGTTCTTC. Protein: CAGSLRGENEQFF.

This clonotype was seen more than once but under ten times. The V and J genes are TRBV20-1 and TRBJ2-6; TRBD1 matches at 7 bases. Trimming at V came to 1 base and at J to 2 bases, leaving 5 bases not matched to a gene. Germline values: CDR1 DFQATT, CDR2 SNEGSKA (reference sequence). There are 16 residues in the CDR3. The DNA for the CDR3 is TGCAGTGCTAGAGTGCAGGGGGTTCCTGGGGCCAACGTCCTGACTTTC. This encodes CSARVQGVPGANVLTF.

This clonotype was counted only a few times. DNA of the CDR3: TGTGCCAGTCCCATCCCCCCGAGCTACGAGCAGTACGTC. Its protein product is CASPIPPSYEQYV. V usage is TRBV19 and J usage is TRBJ2-7; no clear D gene. V lost 8 bases to trimming and J lost 3 bases, with 14 bases between them. The V gene's germline CDR1 is LNHDA and CDR2 SQIVND (reference sequence). This CDR3 is built from 13 residues.

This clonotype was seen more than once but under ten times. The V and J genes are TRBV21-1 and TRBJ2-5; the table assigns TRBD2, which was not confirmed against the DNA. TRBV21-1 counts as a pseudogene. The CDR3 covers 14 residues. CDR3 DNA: TGTGCCAACCCACTAGCGGGAGGGCCGGAGACCCAGTACTTC. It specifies CANPLAGGPETQYF.

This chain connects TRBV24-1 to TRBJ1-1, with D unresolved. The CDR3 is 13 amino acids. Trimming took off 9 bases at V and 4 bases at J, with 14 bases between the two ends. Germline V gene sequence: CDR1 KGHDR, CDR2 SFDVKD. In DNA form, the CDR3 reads TGTGCCACCTGGAAGGGCCCGGGCACTGAAGCTTTCTTT. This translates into CATWKGPGTEAFF.

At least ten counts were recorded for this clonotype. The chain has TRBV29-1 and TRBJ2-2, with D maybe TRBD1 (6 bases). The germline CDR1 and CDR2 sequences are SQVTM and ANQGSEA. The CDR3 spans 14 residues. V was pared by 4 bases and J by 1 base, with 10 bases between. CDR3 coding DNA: TGCAGCGTTGCTCGGACAGTGAACACCGGGGAGCTGTTTTTT. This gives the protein CSVARTVNTGELFF.